There are many counts of the clone carrying this T cell receptor beta chain. The target antigen is unknown. Those patients with uncontrolled infection, other autoimmune disease, pregnancy or lactation were excluded. Germline loops: CDR1 DFQATT, CDR2 SNEGSKA (reference sequence). This CDR3 contains 14 residues. V was clipped by 6 bases and J by 7 bases; unmatched bases: 6. This specimen comes from a study of T cells in Graves' hyperthyroidism and ophthalmopathy. Findings of the study overall: Model predictions of ophthalmopathy came a median approximately 6.2 months before onset.

Regions amplified from RNA transcripts were the TCR beta CDR3 regions. HTBI primers were used for first-round RT-PCR of the TCR CDR3. Via MiXCR, TCRdb re-called the multiplex PCR reads, giving one row per CDR3 protein. The data hold 700,000 or so distinct CDR3 sequences, with roughly 15% observed a single time. The sequence was obtained from a woman in her forties or fifties with Graves' ophthalmopathy. The rearrangement joins TRBV20-1 to TRBJ2-7; 16 nucleotides align to TRBD2. Sequenced: blood. CDR3 sequence: CSATGTSGREEQYF. The CDR3, as DNA: TGCAGTGCAACCGGGACTAGCGGGAGGGAAGAGCAGTACTTC.